These T cell receptor beta chains were read from a single sample in a study of shared clonotypes between healthy human individuals. Assay: immunoSEQ multiplex PCR; the TCRdb copy retains only in-frame clones and omits some. The table has around 2,100,000 clones, about 95% seen once. Sequenced material: naive CD8+ T cells sorted from blood. The receptors stem from a young man in good health. Both conserved end residues are part of each CDR3. The D gene is left open where the match is weak. A clone size is listed for some rows: how often the clone was seen (once, few, many), or a class if it is expanded.

clone_size	d_call	v_call	j_call	cdr3_aa	cdr3_nt
-	-	TRBV5-5	TRBJ1-1	CASSPMVEGITEAFF	TGTGCCAGCAGCCCCATGGTAGAAGGGATCACTGAAGCTTTCTTT
once	-	TRBV4-1	TRBJ1-1	CASSQAVGGNTEAFF	TGCGCCAGCAGCCAAGCGGTCGGAGGGAACACTGAAGCTTTCTTT
-	-	TRBV6-5	TRBJ2-2	CASSYSEGMGTGELFF	TGTGCCAGCAGTTACTCAGAGGGAATGGGCACCGGGGAGCTGTTTTTT
-	-	TRBV5-6	TRBJ1-1	CASSLFGGPEAFF	TGTGCCAGCAGCCTGTTTGGGGGCCCTGAAGCTTTCTTT
-	-	TRBV27	TRBJ2-7	CATVGSYEQYF	TGTGCCACTGTGGGCTCCTACGAGCAGTACTTC
-	-	TRBV9	TRBJ2-7	CASSPSGTLSSYEQYF	TGTGCCAGCAGCCCCTCCGGGACTTTGAGCTCCTACGAGCAGTACTTC
-	-	TRBV2	TRBJ2-7	CASSDSHSYEQYF	TGTGCCAGCAGTGACAGTCACTCCTACGAGCAGTACTTC
-	-	TRBV5-4	TRBJ2-5	CASSLAQGKETQYF	TGTGCCAGCAGCTTGGCACAGGGAAAAGAGACCCAGTACTTC
-	-	TRBV7-6	TRBJ2-5	CASSLGEGETQYF	TGTGCCAGCAGCTTAGGGGAAGGGGAGACCCAGTACTTC
-	-	TRBV5-6	TRBJ1-6	CASSVSLMGSPLHF	TGTGCCAGCAGCGTCAGCCTAATGGGTTCACCCCTCCACTTT
once	-	TRBV7-3	TRBJ2-7	CASSPGPTYEQYF	TGTGCCAGCAGCCCGGGACCTACTTACGAGCAGTACTTC
-	-	TRBV13	TRBJ2-3	CASSLGRPDTQYF	TGTGCCAGCAGCTTAGGGCGGCCAGATACGCAGTATTTT
-	-	TRBV7-9	TRBJ1-1	CASSLSGTEAFF	TGTGCCAGCAGCTTATCGGGTACTGAAGCTTTCTTT
-	TRBD1	TRBV9	TRBJ2-3	CASSALRTGFTDTQYF	TGTGCCAGCAGCGCGTTAAGGACAGGGTTCACAGATACGCAGTATTTT
-	-	TRBV9	TRBJ1-1	CASSEAGVTEAFF	TGTGCCAGCAGCGAGGCAGGGGTGACTGAAGCTTTCTTT
-	TRBD2	TRBV7-9	TRBJ2-3	CASSHQTGGDTQYF	TGTGCCAGCAGCCACCAAACGGGAGGGGATACGCAGTATTTT
once	-	TRBV25-1	TRBJ2-7	CASSVTSPVGFYEQYF	TGTGCCAGCAGTGTAACTAGTCCGGTGGGGTTCTACGAGCAGTACTTC
once	-	TRBV25-1	TRBJ2-2	CASMGGELFF	TGTGCCAGCATGGGGGGGGAGCTGTTTTTT
-	-	TRBV7-9	TRBJ2-7	CASSQGSYEQYF	TGTGCCAGCTCCCAGGGGTCCTACGAGCAGTACTTC
-	-	TRBV6-5	TRBJ2-5	CASSERNQETQYF	TGTGCCAGCAGCGAACGGAACCAAGAGACCCAGTACTTC
-	-	TRBV7-2	TRBJ2-3	CASSSIYEALRGDTQYF	TGTGCCAGCAGCTCAATATACGAAGCTCTCAGGGGAGATACGCAGTATTTT
-	TRBD2	TRBV7-2	TRBJ2-1	CASSLSSGVNEQFF	TGTGCCAGCAGCTTAAGTAGCGGGGTCAATGAGCAGTTCTTC
-	-	TRBV7-9	TRBJ2-5	CASSLGVDGGNQETQYF	TGTGCCAGCAGCTTAGGGGTTGACGGGGGCAACCAAGAGACCCAGTACTTC
-	-	TRBV7-9	TRBJ2-3	CASSLTIIDTQYF	TGTGCCAGCAGCTTAACGATAATAGATACGCAGTATTTT
-	-	TRBV5-1	TRBJ2-7	CASSLEEAYEQYF	TGCGCCAGCAGCTTGGAAGAAGCCTACGAGCAGTACTTC
-	TRBD1	TRBV7-8	TRBJ1-1	CASSGDRADTEAFF	TGTGCCAGCAGCGGGGACAGGGCGGACACTGAAGCTTTCTTT
-	TRBD1	TRBV6-5	TRBJ2-7	CASTLAGTGEGEQYF	TGTGCCAGCACCCTAGCCGGGACAGGGGAGGGCGAGCAGTACTTC
once	-	TRBV27	TRBJ1-5	CASSLGHYQPQHF	TGTGCCAGCAGTTTAGGACACTATCAGCCCCAGCATTTT
-	TRBD2	TRBV9	TRBJ2-7	CASSGASGSGEQYF	TGTGCCAGCAGCGGGGCTAGCGGGAGTGGCGAGCAGTACTTC